The clone carrying this T cell receptor beta chain occurred many times. Its target is unknown. This sample was included in a study of T-cell reconstitution after alpha-beta-depleted transplantation in children. Unique molecular identifiers were used in preparing the TCRbeta library. TCRdb re-analysed the PCR reads in MiXCR, keeping a single row per CDR3 protein. The sample comprises almost 500,000 distinct CDR3 sequences, about 10% of which are singletons, and around 2% rests with the top ten. Broader study findings: T-cell counts and diversity were attributed mostly to newly produced T cells one year after transplant. As was reported, about two months after transplant, alpha-beta T cells came from several hundred expanded graft clones. Surviving recipient T cells and intrathymic progenitors accounted for some patients' high TCRbeta diversity at day 60.

This CDR3 is built from 14 residues. Germline assignment: CDR1 MDHEN and CDR2 SYDVKM. V dropped 5 bases and J dropped 0 bases, with 10 bases sitting between them. J is TRBJ1-1 and V is TRBV28; possible D gene TRBD1, 5 bases. The receptor's source is a child aged 2 to 10 with inherited bone marrow failure, due to receive a stem cell transplant. The sample here was PBMCs, taken before TCRalphabeta/CD19-depleted stem cell transplant. The CDR3 bases are TGTGCCAGCAGTAAGACAGTGATGAACACTGAAGCTTTCTTT. Protein product: CASSKTVMNTEAFF. Based on the CDR3 plus reference TRBV28 and TRBJ1-1, the full variable domain is DVKVTQSSRYLVKRTGEKVFLECVQDMDHENMFWYRQDPGLGLRLIYFSYDVKMKEKGDIPEGYSVSREKKERFSLILESASTNQTSMYLCASSKTVMNTEAFFGQGTRLTVV.